The T cell receptor (beta chain) under discussion was sequenced for a study of T cell changes during pregnancy in multiple sclerosis. Assay used: immunoSEQ multiplex PCR; TCRdb lists only in-frame clones, some missing. The table has tens of thousands of clones, around 93% seen once. The germline V gene encodes CDR1 GTSNPN and CDR2 SVGIG (reference sequence). V was shortened by 5 bases and J by 1 base, with 11 bases between the two germline ends. The CDR3 covers 13 residues. This chain uses TRBV30 with TRBJ1-1; TRBD1 might be the D (5 bases). The clonotype was recovered from a female donor in good health, enrolled as a control in a pregnancy study. Sequenced here: peripheral blood, sampled in the third trimester of pregnancy. The CDR3 bases are TGTGCCTGGGCGGCGGACAAGAACACTGAAGCTTTCTTT. This gives the protein CAWAADKNTEAFF.